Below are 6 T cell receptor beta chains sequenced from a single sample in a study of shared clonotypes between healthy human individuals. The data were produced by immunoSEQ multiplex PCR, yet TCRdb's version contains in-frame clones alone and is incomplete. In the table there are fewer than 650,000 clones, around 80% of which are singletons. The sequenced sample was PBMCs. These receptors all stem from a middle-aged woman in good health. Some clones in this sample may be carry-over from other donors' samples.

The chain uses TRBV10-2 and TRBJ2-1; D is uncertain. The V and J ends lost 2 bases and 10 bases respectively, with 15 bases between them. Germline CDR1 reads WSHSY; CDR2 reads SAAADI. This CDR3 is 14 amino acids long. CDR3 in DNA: TGCGCCAGCAGTGAGGTTGGAGCGCAAGAGGAGCAGTTCTTC. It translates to CASSEVGAQEEQFF.

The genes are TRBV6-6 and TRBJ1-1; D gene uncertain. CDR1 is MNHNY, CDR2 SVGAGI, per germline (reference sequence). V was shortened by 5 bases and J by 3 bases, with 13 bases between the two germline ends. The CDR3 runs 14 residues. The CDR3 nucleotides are TGTGCCAGCAGTGGTACAACGACCGACACTGAAGCTTTCTTT. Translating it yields CASSGTTTDTEAFF.

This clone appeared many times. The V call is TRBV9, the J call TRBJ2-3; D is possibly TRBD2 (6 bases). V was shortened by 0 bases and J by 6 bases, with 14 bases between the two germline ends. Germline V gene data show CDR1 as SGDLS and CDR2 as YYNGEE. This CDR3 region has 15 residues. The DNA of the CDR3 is TGTGCCAGCAGCGTAGAGGGGCTAGCGTTCGATACGCAGTATTTT. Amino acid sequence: CASSVEGLAFDTQYF.

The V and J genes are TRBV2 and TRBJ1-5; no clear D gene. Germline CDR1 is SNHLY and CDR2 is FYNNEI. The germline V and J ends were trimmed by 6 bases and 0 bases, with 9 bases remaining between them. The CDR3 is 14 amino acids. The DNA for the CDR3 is TGTGCCAGCAGCCGTATATTTAGCAATCAGCCCCAGCATTTT. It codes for CASSRIFSNQPQHF.

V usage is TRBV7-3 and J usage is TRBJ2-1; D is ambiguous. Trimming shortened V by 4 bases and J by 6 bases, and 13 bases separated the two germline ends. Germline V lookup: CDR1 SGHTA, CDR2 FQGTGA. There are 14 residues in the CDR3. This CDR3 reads CASSSPGNPNEQFF. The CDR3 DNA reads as TGTGCCAGCAGCTCCCCTGGGAACCCCAATGAGCAGTTCTTC. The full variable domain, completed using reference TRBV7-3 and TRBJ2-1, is GAGVSQTPSNKVTEKGKYVELRCDPISGHTALYWYRQSLGQGPEFLIYFQGTGAADDSGLPNDRFFAVRPEGSVSTLKIQRTERGDSAVYLCASSSPGNPNEQFFGPGTRLTVL.

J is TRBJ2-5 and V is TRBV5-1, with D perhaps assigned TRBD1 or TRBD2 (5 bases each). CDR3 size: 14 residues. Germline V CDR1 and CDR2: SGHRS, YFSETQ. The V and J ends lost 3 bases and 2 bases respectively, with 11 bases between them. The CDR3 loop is CASSYPGQQETQYF. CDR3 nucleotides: TGCGCCAGCAGCTACCCGGGGCAACAAGAGACCCAGTACTTC.